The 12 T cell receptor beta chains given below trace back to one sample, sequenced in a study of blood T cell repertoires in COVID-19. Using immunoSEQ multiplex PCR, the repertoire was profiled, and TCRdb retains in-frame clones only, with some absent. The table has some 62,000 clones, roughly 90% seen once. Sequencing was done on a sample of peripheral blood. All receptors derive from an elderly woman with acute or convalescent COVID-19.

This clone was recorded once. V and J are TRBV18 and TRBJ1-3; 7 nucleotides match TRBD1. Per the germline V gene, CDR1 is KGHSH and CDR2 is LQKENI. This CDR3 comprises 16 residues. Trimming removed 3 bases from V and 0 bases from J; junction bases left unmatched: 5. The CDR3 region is CASSPTGRLSGNTIYF. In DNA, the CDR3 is TGTGCCAGCTCACCGACAGGGCGCCTCTCTGGAAACACCATATATTTT.

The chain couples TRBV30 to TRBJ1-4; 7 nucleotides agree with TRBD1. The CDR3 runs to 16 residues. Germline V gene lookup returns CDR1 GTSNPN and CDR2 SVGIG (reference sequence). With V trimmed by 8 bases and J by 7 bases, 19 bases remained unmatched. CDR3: CAGTRDSAVLGEKLFF. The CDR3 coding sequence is TGTGCCGGGACCCGGGACAGCGCGGTACTTGGTGAAAAACTGTTTTTT.

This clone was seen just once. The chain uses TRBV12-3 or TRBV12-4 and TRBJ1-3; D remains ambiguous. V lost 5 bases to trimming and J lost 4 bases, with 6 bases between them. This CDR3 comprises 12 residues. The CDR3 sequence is CASSPPGNTIYF. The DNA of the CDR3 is TGTGCCAGCAGTCCTCCGGGAAACACCATATATTTT.

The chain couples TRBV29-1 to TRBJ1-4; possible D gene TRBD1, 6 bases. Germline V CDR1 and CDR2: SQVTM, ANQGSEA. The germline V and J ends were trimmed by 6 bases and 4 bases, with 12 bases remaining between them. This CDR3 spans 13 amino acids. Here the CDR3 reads CSVQTGYNEKLFF. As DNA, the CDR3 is TGCAGCGTCCAAACAGGGTATAATGAAAAACTGTTTTTT.

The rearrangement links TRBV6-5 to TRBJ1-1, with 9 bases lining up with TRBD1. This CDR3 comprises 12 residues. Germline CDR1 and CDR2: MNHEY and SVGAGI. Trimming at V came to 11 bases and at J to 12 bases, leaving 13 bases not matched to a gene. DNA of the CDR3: TGTGCCGTTTTTAGGACAGGGGAGACAACTTTCTTT. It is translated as CAVFRTGETTFF.

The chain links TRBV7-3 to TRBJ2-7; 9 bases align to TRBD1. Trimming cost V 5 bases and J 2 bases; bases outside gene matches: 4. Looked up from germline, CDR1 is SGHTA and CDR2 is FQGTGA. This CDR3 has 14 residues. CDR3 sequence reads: CASSPGTGTYEQYF. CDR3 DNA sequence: TGTGCCAGCAGCCCGGGGACAGGGACCTACGAGCAGTACTTC.

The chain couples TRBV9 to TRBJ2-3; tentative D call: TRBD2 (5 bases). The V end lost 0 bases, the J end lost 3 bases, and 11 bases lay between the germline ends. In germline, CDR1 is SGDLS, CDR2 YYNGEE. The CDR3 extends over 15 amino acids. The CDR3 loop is CASSVGGPGTDTQYF. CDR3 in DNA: TGTGCCAGCAGCGTAGGGGGTCCGGGAACAGATACGCAGTATTTT.

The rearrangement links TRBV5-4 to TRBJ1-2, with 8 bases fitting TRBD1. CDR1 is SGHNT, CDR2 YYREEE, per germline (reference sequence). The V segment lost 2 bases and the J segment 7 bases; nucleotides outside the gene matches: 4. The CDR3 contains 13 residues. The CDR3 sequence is CASSFQGASGYTF. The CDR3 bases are TGTGCCAGCAGCTTCCAGGGGGCGAGTGGCTACACCTTC.

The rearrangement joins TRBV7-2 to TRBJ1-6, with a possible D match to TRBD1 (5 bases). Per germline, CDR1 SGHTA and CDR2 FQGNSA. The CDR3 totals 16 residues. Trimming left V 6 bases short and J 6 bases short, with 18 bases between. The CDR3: CASSKNGLRVNSPLHF. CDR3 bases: TGTGCCAGCAGTAAGAATGGTCTCAGGGTTAATTCACCCCTCCACTTT.

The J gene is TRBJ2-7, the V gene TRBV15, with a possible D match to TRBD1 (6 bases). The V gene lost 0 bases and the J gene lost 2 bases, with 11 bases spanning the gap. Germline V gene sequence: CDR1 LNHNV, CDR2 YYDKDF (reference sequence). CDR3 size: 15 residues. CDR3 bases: TGTGCCACCAGCAGAGATCGGAGACAGGCCTACGAGCAGTACTTC. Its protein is CATSRDRRQAYEQYF.

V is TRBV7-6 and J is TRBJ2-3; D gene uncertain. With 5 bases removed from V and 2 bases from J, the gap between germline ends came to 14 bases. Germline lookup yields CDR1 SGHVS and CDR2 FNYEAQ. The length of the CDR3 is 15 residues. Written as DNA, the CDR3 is TGTGCCAGCAGCCCATCTCCGCAGAACACAGATACGCAGTATTTT. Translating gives CASSPSPQNTDTQYF. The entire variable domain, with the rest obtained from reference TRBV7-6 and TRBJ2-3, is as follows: GAGVSQSPRYKVTKRGQDVALRCDPISGHVSLYWYRQALGQGPEFLTYFNYEAQQDKSGLPNDRFSAERPEGSISTLTIQRTEQRDSAMYRCASSPSPQNTDTQYFGPGTRLTVL.

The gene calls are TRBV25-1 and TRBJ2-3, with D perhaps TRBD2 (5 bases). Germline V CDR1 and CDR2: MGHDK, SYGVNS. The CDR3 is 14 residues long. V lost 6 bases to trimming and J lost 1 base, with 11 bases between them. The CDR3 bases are TGTGCCAGCAGCGGCGGGCTCCGCACAGATACGCAGTATTTT. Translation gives CASSGGLRTDTQYF.